These 12 T cell receptor beta chains came from one sample sequenced in a study of neurological immune-mediated disorders. Time point specified: longitudinal time-point 1 (baseline). One entry per CDR3 protein results from TCRdb running MiXCR on the 5' RACE reads. Of approximately 53,000 distinct CDR3 sequences in the sample, 10% were seen once. Sequencing input: PBMCs. The origin of the receptors is a woman between 40 and 50 years old in good health.

This clonotype was counted many times. The CDR3 sequence is CSVRSSREAYNEQFF. For the CDR3, the DNA is TGCAGTGTTCGGAGCAGCCGGGAGGCCTACAATGAGCAGTTCTTC. The rearrangement links TRBV20-1 to TRBJ2-1, with 7 nucleotides matching TRBD2. J lost 2 bases, V lost 7 bases, and 11 bases had no gene match. Germline CDR1 is DFQATT and CDR2 is SNEGSKA (reference sequence). CDR3 size: 15 residues.

This clonotype came up many times. V gene TRBV10-3 combines with J gene TRBJ1-1; 11 bases match TRBD1. Looked up from germline, CDR1 is ENHRY and CDR2 is SYGVKD. The J segment lost 3 bases and the V segment lost 6 bases, leaving 12 bases of the junction unmatched. The CDR3 has 17 amino acids. CDR3 residues: CAISPFGTGGLDTEAFF. Written as DNA, the CDR3 is TGTGCCATCAGCCCCTTTGGGACAGGGGGTTTGGACACTGAAGCTTTCTTT.

This clonotype was picked up many times. The gene calls are TRBV7-2 and TRBJ1-3; TRBD1 might be the D (5 bases). CDR1 and CDR2 from the germline V gene are SGHTA and FQGNSA. CDR3 length equals 15 residues. Trimming pared 1 base from V and 2 bases from J, leaving 9 bases between. The CDR3 spells CASSLVLGAGNTIYF. The CDR3, as DNA: TGTGCCAGCAGCTTAGTTTTAGGGGCTGGAAACACCATATATTTT. Full variable domain (outside the CDR3, taken from reference TRBV7-2 and TRBJ1-3): GAGVSQSPSNKVTEKGKDVELRCDPISGHTALYWYRQSLGQGLEFLIYFQGNSAPDKSGLPSDRFSAERTGGSVSTLTIQRTQQEDSAVYLCASSLVLGAGNTIYFGEGSWLTVV.

Note on this clonotype: A much bigger clone sits one base away, suggesting this may be a read error. The missing conserved phenylalanine or tryptophan at the end of this CDR3 makes a read error likely. The gene calls are TRBV6-5 and TRBJ1-1; 9 bases fit TRBD1. Germline values: CDR1 MNHEY, CDR2 SVGAGI. CDR3 size: 15 residues. Trimming cost V 7 bases and J 4 bases; bases outside gene matches: 10. In nucleotides, the CDR3 is TGTGCCAGCACCTTACAGGGGGCGGGCGGCACTGAAGCTTTCTCT. It yields the protein CASTLQGAGGTEAFS.

In this sample, this clonotype turned up many times. The V gene is TRBV2, the J gene TRBJ2-7; TRBD2 agrees at 11 bases. The CDR3 sequence is 14 residues long. Germline V gene sequence: CDR1 SNHLY, CDR2 FYNNEI. Germline trimming cut 5 bases from V and 6 bases from J; bases unmatched to any gene: 6. CDR3 sequence (DNA): TGTGCCAGCAGTTCCCTAGCGGGAGGTGGCGAGCAGTACTTC. It translates to CASSSLAGGGEQYF. The whole variable domain, filled in from reference TRBV2 and TRBJ2-7, reads EPEVTQTPSHQVTQMGQEVILRCVPISNHLYFYWYRQILGQKVEFLVSFYNNEISEKSEIFDDQFSVERPDGSNFTLKIRSTKLEDSAMYFCASSSLAGGGEQYFGPGTRLTVT.

The sample holds many counts of this clonotype. CDR3 sequence: CASREQGTEAFF. CDR3 DNA: TGTGCCAGCAGGGAACAGGGGACTGAAGCTTTCTTT. The chain couples TRBV2 to TRBJ1-1; 7 positions match TRBD1. This CDR3 is built from 12 residues. Germline CDR1 and CDR2: SNHLY and FYNNEI. V shed 6 bases and J 5 bases; nucleotides not matched to a gene: 3. The variable domain in full, completed from reference TRBV2 and TRBJ1-1, reads EPEVTQTPSHQVTQMGQEVILRCVPISNHLYFYWYRQILGQKVEFLVSFYNNEISEKSEIFDDQFSVERPDGSNFTLKIRSTKLEDSAMYFCASREQGTEAFFGQGTRLTVV.

This clonotype occurred a few times. CDR3 nucleotides: TGTGCCAGCAGCGGGCTCGGGACAGGGGCCCGCGAGCAGTACTTC. Protein: CASSGLGTGAREQYF. This chain links TRBV9 with TRBJ2-7; 10 nucleotides agree with TRBD1. This CDR3 region has 15 residues. Germline lookup yields CDR1 SGDLS and CDR2 YYNGEE. The V segment lost 3 bases and the J segment 6 bases; nucleotides outside the gene matches: 9. Full variable domain (outside the CDR3, taken from reference TRBV9 and TRBJ2-7): DSGVTQTPKHLITATGQRVTLRCSPRSGDLSVYWYQQSLDQGLQFLIQYYNGEERAKGNILERFSAQQFPDLHSELNLSSLELGDSALYFCASSGLGTGAREQYFGPGTRLTVT.

This clonotype was seen repeatedly, ten times or more. This rearrangement joins TRBV10-3 to TRBJ1-1; no definite D call. CDR3 length: 14 residues. Per the germline V gene, CDR1 is ENHRY and CDR2 is SYGVKD. V was clipped by 5 bases and J by 1 base, with 11 bases between them. The CDR3 DNA reads TGTGCCATCAGTACAAAGCCCGGGAACACTGAAGCTTTCTTT. Encoded protein: CAISTKPGNTEAFF.

The sample holds many counts of this clonotype. The gene calls are TRBV5-5 and TRBJ2-5; D not certain. The CDR3 is 14 amino acids. Per the germline V gene, CDR1 is SGHKS and CDR2 is YYEKEE (reference sequence). Deletions cut 6 bases from V and 5 bases from J, with 17 bases between. The CDR3 bases are TGTGCCAGCACCCCTCCCGATCGTTGGGAGACCCAGTACTTC. It is translated as CASTPPDRWETQYF. Combining the CDR3 with reference TRBV5-5 and TRBJ2-5 gives the whole variable domain DAGVTQSPTHLIKTRGQQVTLRCSPISGHKSVSWYQQVLGQGPQFIFQYYEKEERGRGNFPDRFSARQFPNYSSELNVNALLLGDSALYLCASTPPDRWETQYFGPGTRLLVL.

This clonotype appeared many times. The V and J genes are TRBV7-2 and TRBJ2-1; D is unclear. The CDR3 is 14 amino acids. Germline loops: CDR1 SGHTA, CDR2 FQGNSA. Trimming removed 3 bases from V and 6 bases from J, with 12 bases in between. The CDR3 region is CASSFQVATNEQFF. CDR3 in DNA: TGTGCCAGCAGCTTCCAGGTGGCGACCAATGAGCAGTTCTTC.

This clonotype was observed a single time. For the CDR3, the DNA is TGTGCCACCACTTACTACAGCGGTCTGAACAATGAGCAGTTCTTC. Translation: CATTYYSGLNNEQFF. This chain links TRBV19 with TRBJ2-1; the D gene is possibly TRBD2 (5 bases). Deletions cut 10 bases from V and 5 bases from J, with 21 bases between. The CDR3 consists of 15 residues. Germline-derived CDR1 and CDR2 are LNHDA and SQIVND (reference sequence).

This clonotype has at least ten counts. The chain uses TRBV10-3 and TRBJ1-1, with D unresolved. Germline CDR1 ENHRY, CDR2 SYGVKD. The CDR3 extends over 14 amino acids. The germline V and J ends were trimmed by 2 bases and 5 bases, with 12 bases remaining between them. The CDR3: CAISENPRRTEAFF. The DNA for the CDR3 is TGTGCCATCAGTGAGAACCCGCGGCGGACTGAAGCTTTCTTT.